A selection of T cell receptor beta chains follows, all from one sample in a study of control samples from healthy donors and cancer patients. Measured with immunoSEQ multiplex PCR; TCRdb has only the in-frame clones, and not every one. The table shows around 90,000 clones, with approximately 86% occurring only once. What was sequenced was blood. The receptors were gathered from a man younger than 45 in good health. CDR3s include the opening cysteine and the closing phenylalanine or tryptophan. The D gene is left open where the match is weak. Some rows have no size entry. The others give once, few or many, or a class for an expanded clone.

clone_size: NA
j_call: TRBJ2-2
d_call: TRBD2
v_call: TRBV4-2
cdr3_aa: CASSQALAGGPGTGELFF
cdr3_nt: TGTGCCAGCAGCCAAGCTCTAGCGGGGGGGCCCGGCACCGGGGAGCTGTTTTTT

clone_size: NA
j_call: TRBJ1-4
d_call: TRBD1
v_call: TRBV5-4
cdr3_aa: CAGWDRGSGNEKLFF
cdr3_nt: TGTGCCGGTTGGGACAGGGGGTCGGGTAATGAAAAACTGTTTTTT

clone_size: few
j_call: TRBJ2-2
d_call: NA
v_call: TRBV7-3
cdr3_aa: CASSFEAGELFF
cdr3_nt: TGTGCCAGCAGCTTCGAGGCTGGGGAGCTGTTTTTT

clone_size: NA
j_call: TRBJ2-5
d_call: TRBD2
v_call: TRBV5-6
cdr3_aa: CASRLMSSGVQETQYF
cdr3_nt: TGTGCCAGCAGACTAATGTCTAGCGGGGTTCAAGAGACCCAGTACTTC

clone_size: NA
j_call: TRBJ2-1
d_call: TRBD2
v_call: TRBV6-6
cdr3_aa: CASSTLAGGRNEQFF
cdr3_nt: TGTGCCAGCTCCACACTAGCGGGGGGCAGGAATGAGCAGTTCTTC

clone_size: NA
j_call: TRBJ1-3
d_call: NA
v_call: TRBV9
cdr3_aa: CASSPTGLGNTIYF
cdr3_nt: TGTGCCAGCAGCCCGACAGGATTAGGGAACACCATATATTTT

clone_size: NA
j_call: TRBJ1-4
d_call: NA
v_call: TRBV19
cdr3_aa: CASSGRRSTNEKLFF
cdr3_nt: TGTGCCAGTAGTGGAAGGAGATCAACTAATGAAAAACTGTTTTTT

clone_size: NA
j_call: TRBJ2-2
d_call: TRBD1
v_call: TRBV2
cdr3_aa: CASGRGHLNTGELFF
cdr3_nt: TGTGCCAGCGGCAGGGGGCATCTGAACACCGGGGAGCTGTTTTTT

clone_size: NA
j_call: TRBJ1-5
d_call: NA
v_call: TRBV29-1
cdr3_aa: CSVQRDNQPQHF
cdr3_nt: TGCAGCGTTCAACGGGACAATCAGCCCCAGCATTTT

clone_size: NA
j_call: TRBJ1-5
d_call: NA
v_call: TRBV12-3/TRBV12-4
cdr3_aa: CASSRPNQPQHF
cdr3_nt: TGTGCCAGCAGCCGACCTAATCAGCCCCAGCATTTT

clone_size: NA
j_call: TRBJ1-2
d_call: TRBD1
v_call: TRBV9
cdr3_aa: CASSALPGQGGYTF
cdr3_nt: TGTGCCAGCAGCGCTCTCCCGGGACAGGGAGGCTACACCTTC

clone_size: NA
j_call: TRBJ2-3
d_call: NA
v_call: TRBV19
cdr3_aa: CASSFLGSDTQYF
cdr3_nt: TGTGCCAGTAGCTTCCTCGGGTCAGATACGCAGTATTTT

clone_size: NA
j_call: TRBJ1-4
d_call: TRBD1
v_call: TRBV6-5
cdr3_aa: CASSYSYWDREEKLFF
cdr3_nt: TGTGCCAGCAGTTACTCTTACTGGGACAGGGAGGAAAAACTGTTTTTT

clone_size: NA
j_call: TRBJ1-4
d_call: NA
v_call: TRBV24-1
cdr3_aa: CATSDGGPTDNEKLFF
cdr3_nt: TGTGCCACCAGTGATGGGGGCCCGACGGATAATGAAAAACTGTTTTTT

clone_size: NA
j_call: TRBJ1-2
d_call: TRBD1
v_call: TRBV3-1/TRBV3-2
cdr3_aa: CASSQKQGVHYGYTF
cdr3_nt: TGTGCCAGCAGCCAGAAACAGGGGGTACACTATGGCTACACCTTC

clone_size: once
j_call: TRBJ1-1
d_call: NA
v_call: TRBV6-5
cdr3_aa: CASSRTEATEAFF
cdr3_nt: TGTGCCAGCAGTCGGACAGAGGCCACTGAAGCTTTCTTT

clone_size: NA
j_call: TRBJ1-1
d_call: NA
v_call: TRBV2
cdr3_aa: CASAPNSEAFF
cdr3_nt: TGTGCCAGCGCCCCGAACTCTGAAGCTTTCTTT

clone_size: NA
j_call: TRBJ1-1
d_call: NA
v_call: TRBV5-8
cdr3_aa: CASSLALGRGTEAFF
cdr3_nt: TGTGCCAGCAGCTTGGCCCTCGGACGCGGGACTGAAGCTTTCTTT

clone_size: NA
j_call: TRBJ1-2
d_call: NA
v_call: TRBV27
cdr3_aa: CASSFPYGTFFFNYGYTF
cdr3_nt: TGTGCCAGCAGTTTTCCCTACGGGACATTCTTTTTTAACTATGGCTACACCTTC

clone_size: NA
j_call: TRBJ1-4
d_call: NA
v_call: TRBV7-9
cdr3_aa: CASSPSEKLFF
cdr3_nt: TGTGCCAGCAGCCCCAGTGAAAAACTGTTTTTT

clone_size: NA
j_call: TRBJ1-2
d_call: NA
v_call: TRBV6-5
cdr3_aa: CASSPAGAPNYGYTF
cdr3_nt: TGTGCCAGCAGCCCAGCCGGGGCCCCTAACTATGGCTACACCTTC

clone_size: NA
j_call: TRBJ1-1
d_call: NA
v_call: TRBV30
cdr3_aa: CAWSVIWGGNTEAFF
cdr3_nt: TGTGCCTGGAGTGTAATTTGGGGGGGAAACACTGAAGCTTTCTTT

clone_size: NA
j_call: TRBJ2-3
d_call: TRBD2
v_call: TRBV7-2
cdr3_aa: CASSWTSGGYTDTQYF
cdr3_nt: TGTGCCAGCAGCTGGACTAGCGGGGGCTACACAGATACGCAGTATTTT

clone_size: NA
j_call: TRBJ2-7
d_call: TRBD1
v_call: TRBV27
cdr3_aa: CASSSGGRYEQYF
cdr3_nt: TGTGCCAGCAGTTCAGGGGGCAGGTACGAGCAGTACTTC

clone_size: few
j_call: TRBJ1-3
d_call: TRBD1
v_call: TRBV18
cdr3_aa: CASSTGQTSGNTIYF
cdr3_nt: TGTGCCAGCTCAACGGGACAGACCTCTGGAAACACCATATATTTT

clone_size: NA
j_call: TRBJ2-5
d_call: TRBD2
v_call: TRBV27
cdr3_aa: CASSLYSGGAETQYF
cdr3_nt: TGTGCCAGCAGTTTATATAGCGGGGGGGCGGAGACCCAGTACTTC

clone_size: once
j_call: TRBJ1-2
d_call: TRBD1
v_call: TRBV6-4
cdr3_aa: CASSEGPGQPFNYGYTF
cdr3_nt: TGTGCCAGCAGTGAGGGGCCGGGACAGCCTTTTAACTATGGCTACACCTTC

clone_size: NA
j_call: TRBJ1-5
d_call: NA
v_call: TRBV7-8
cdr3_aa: CASSPQRQFNQPQHF
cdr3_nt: TGTGCCAGCAGCCCCCAACGACAGTTCAATCAGCCCCAGCATTTT

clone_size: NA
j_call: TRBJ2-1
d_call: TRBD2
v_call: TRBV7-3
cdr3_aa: CASSPGTINNEQFF
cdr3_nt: TGTGCCAGCAGCCCCGGGACTATTAACAATGAGCAGTTCTTC

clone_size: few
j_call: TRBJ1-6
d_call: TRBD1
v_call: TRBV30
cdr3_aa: CAWSGGTGGRNSPLHF
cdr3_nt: TGTGCCTGGAGTGGGGGGACAGGGGGAAGGAATTCACCCCTCCACTTT

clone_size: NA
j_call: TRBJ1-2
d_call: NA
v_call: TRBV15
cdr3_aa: CATSRDRSTPRGEGYTF
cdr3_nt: TGTGCCACCAGCAGAGATCGGTCGACCCCCCGAGGTGAAGGCTACACCTTC

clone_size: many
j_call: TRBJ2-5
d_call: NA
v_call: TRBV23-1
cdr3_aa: CASSRVSVVWETQYF
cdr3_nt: TGCGCCAGCAGTCGGGTTAGCGTAGTTTGGGAGACCCAGTACTTC

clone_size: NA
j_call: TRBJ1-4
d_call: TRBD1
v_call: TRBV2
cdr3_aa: CASRDRSPEEKLFF
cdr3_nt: TGTGCCAGCAGGGACAGGTCCCCTGAGGAAAAACTGTTTTTT

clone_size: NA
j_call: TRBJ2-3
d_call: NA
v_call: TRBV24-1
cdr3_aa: CATSDYKDTQYF
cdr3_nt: TGTGCCACCAGTGACTATAAGGATACGCAGTATTTT

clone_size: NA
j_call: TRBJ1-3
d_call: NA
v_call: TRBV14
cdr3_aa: CASSLQGLTIYF
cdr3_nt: TGTGCCAGCAGTCTTCAGGGGCTCACCATATATTTT

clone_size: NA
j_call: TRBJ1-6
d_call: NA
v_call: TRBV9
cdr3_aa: CASSSGQSSYNSPLHF
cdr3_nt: TGTGCCAGCAGCTCAGGACAGAGCTCCTATAATTCACCCCTCCACTTT

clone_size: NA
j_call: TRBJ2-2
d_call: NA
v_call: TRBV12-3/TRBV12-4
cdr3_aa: CASNLAGELFF
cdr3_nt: TGTGCCAGCAACCTGGCCGGGGAGCTGTTTTTT

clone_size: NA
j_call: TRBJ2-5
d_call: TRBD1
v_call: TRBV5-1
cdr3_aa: CASSLADRAQETQYF
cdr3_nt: TGCGCCAGCAGCTTGGCCGACAGGGCACAAGAGACCCAGTACTTC

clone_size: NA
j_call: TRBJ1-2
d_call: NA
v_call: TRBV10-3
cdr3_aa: CAISESGWPLGGYTF
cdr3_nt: TGTGCCATCAGTGAGTCCGGATGGCCCCTGGGGGGCTACACCTTC